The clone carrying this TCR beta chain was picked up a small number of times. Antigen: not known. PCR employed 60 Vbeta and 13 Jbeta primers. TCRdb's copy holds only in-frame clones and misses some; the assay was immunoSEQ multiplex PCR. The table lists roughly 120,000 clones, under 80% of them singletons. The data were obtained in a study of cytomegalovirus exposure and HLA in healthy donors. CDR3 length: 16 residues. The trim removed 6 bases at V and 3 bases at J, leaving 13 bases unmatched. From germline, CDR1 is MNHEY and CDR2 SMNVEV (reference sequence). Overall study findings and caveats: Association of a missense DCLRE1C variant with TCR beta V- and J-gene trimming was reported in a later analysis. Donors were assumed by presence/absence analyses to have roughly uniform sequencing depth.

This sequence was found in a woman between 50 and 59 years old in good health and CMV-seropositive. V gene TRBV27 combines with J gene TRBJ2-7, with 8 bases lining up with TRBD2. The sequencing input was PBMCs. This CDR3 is CASRVGRGLAGYEQYF. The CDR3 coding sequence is TGTGCCAGCAGAGTTGGTAGGGGCCTAGCGGGCTACGAGCAGTACTTC.